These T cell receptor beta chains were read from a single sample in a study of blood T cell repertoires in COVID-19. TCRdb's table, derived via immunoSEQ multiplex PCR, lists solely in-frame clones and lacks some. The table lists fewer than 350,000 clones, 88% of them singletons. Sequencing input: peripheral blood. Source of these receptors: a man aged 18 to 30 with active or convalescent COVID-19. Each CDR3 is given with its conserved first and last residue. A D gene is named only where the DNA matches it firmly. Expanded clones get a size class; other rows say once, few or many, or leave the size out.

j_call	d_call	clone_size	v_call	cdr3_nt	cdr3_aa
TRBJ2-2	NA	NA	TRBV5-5	TGTGCCAGCAGCTTGGCTTCAAGGCGGCAGGGGTACACCGGGGAGCTGTTTTTT	CASSLASRRQGYTGELFF
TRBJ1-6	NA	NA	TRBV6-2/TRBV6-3	TGTGCCAGCAGTTACTCGAGACAGTTAAGCTCCTATAATTCACCCCTCCACTTT	CASSYSRQLSSYNSPLHF
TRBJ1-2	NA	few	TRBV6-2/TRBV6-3	TGTGCCAGCAGTTATGGCGTTCGACAGATACGATCCGATGGCTACACCTTC	CASSYGVRQIRSDGYTF
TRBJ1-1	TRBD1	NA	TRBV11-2	TGTGCCAGCAGCGATCAGGGGGGCACTGAAGCTTTCTTT	CASSDQGGTEAFF
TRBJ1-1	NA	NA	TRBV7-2	TGTGCCAGCAGCTTATTCCAACAAAACACTGAAGCTTTCTTT	CASSLFQQNTEAFF
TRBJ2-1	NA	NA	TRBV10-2	TGCGCCAGCAGTGACCCGGGGAATGAGCAGTTCTTC	CASSDPGNEQFF
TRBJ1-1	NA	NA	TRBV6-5	TGTGCCAGCAGTTACGGGCAAGTTGGCACTGAAGCTTTCTTT	CASSYGQVGTEAFF
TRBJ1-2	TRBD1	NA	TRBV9	TGTGCCAGCAGCGGTTACAGGGGGCCAGGAACTAACTATGGCTACACCTTC	CASSGYRGPGTNYGYTF
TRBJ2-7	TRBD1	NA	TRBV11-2	TGTGCCAGCAGCTTAGGTGCAGGGGGCTCCTACGAGCAGTACTTC	CASSLGAGGSYEQYF
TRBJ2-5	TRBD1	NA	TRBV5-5	TGTGCCAGCGCAACCCCAGGGGGAGTGGAGACCCAGTACTTC	CASATPGGVETQYF
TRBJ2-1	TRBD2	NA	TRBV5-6	TGTGCCAGCAGCTTCGGGACTAGCGGGGCTGGTGAGCAGTTCTTC	CASSFGTSGAGEQFF
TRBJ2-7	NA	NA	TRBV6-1	TGTGCCAGCAGTGAATGGGACTCCCATTCCTACGAGCAGTACTTC	CASSEWDSHSYEQYF
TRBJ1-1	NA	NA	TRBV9	TGTGCCAGCAGCGTAGGGCAGGGAGGCACTGAAGCTTTCTTT	CASSVGQGGTEAFF
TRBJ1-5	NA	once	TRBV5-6	TGTGCCAGCAGCTTGGACGGCTCCTCCGGGCAGCCCCAGCATTTT	CASSLDGSSGQPQHF
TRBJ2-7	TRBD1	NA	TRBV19	TGTGCCAGTAGTATGGGGGGACAGGGGGCGCGTGAGCAGTACTTC	CASSMGGQGAREQYF
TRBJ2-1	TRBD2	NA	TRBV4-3	TGCGCCAGCAGCCAAGACGGGGCGGGGGGGATCTACAATGAGCAGTTCTTC	CASSQDGAGGIYNEQFF
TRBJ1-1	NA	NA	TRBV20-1	TGCAGTGCTAGGATACGGTCTGAAGCTTTCTTT	CSARIRSEAFF
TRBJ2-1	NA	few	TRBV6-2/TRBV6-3	TGTGCCAGCAGTTACCTTAACCCTCTCGCGGGGAATGAGCAGTTCTTC	CASSYLNPLAGNEQFF
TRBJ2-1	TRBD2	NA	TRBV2	TGTGCCAGCTTTGGACTAGCGGGGGAGAGCTCCTACAATGAGCAGTTCTTC	CASFGLAGESSYNEQFF
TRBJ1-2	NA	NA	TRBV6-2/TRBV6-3	TGTGCCAGCAGCCGAACCTTTGGGGGGGTGTATGGCTACACCTTC	CASSRTFGGVYGYTF
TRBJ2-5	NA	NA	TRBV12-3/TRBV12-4	TGTGCCAGCAGCCGGCCAGCGGAGACCCAGTACTTC	CASSRPAETQYF
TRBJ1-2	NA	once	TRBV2	TGTGCCAGCAGTGAAGCATTAGTAGGGGCAGGGAAAGGGACAGGCTACACCTTC	CASSEALVGAGKGTGYTF
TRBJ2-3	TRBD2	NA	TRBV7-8	TGTGCCAGCAGCTGGGCTAGCGGGGGGGCCGGGTCAGATACGCAGTATTTT	CASSWASGGAGSDTQYF
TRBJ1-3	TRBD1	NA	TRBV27	TGTGCCAGCAGTTCGACAGGGTTACGAAACACCATATATTTT	CASSSTGLRNTIYF
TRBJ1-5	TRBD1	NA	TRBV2	TGTGCCAGCAGTGCTAGGGGGCGGCAGCCCCAGCATTTT	CASSARGRQPQHF
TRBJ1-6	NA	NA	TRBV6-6	TGTGCCAGCAGCTCTACGGGGTATAATTCACCCCTCCACTTT	CASSSTGYNSPLHF
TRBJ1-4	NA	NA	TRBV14	TGTGCCAGCAGCCCCCGGGGTACGGGAAATTCCCTCTTTTTT	CASSPRGTGNSLFF
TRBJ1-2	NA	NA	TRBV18	TGTGCCAGCTTCTCATCCCCGGCGGGACGTTCTAACTATGGCTACACCTTC	CASFSSPAGRSNYGYTF
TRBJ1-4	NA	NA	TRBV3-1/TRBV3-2	TGTGCCAGCAGCATCCGGGAGGCAACTAATGAAAAACTGTTTTTT	CASSIREATNEKLFF
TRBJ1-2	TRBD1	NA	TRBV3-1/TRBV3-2	TGTGCCAGCAGCCTTTGGGGACAGGAGCGCTATGGCTACACCTTC	CASSLWGQERYGYTF
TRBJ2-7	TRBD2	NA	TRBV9	TGTGCCAGCAGCGTAGGGACTAGCACTTCCTACGAGCAGTACTTC	CASSVGTSTSYEQYF
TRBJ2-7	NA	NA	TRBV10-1	TGCGCCAGCAGTGGCCGGGACTCCTACGAGCAGTACTTC	CASSGRDSYEQYF
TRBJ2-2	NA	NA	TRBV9	TGTGCCAGCAGCGTTAGCGGCGGAAACACCGGGGAGCTGTTTTTT	CASSVSGGNTGELFF
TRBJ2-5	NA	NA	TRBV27	TGTGCCAGCGGGGGCCCTAAGACCCAGTACTTC	CASGGPKTQYF
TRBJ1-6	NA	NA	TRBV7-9	TGTGCCAGCAGCCACGACACTTCACCCCTCCACTTT	CASSHDTSPLHF
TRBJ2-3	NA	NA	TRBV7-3	TGTGCCAGCAGCTCGGGGGCAGATACGCAGTATTTT	CASSSGADTQYF
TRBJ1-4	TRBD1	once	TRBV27	TGTGCCAGCAGTAAAACTAGGACAGGCCTTGCAACTAATGAAAAACTGTTTTTT	CASSKTRTGLATNEKLFF
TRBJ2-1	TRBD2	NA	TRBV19	TGTGCCAGTGGGGGGAACCCCACTAGCGGGGGACCCTACAATGAGCAGTTCTTC	CASGGNPTSGGPYNEQFF
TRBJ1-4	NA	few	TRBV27	TGTGCCAGCAGTTCGACCATGACAGCCACCACGGGTAAACTGTTTTTT	CASSSTMTATTGKLFF
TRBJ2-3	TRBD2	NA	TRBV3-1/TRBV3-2	TGTGCCAGCAGCCAATACGGGGGGGACACAGATACGCAGTATTTT	CASSQYGGDTDTQYF
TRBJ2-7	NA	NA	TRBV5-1	TGCGCCAGCAGGCCGGGAGAGGGGCTCATGAGCGAGCAGTACTTC	CASRPGEGLMSEQYF
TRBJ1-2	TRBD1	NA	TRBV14	TGTGCCAGCAGCCGGGACAGGGATGGCTACACCTTC	CASSRDRDGYTF
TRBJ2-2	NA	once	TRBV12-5	TGTGCTAGTGCCATCCCGGTGACAAACACCGGGGAGCTGTTTTTT	CASAIPVTNTGELFF
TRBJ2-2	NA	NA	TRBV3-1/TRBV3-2	TGTGCCAGCAGCCAAGCCGGCGGGGAGCTGTTTTTT	CASSQAGGELFF
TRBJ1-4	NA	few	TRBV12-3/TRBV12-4	TGTGCCAGCAGCGTTGCAACTAATGAAAAACTGTTTTTT	CASSVATNEKLFF